One sample yielded the 10 T cell receptor beta chains listed below, sequenced in a study of cytomegalovirus exposure and HLA in healthy donors. PCR amplification relied on 60 Vbeta primers (plus 13 Jbeta primers). Repertoires were generated with immunoSEQ multiplex PCR, while TCRdb's copy carries only in-frame clones and drops some. This table has approximately 110,000 clones, 55% to 75% appearing once. Specimen: PBMCs. The receptors stem from a man aged 25 to 45 in good health and CMV-seropositive.

The rearrangement links TRBV2 to TRBJ1-4, with 7 bases identical to TRBD1. Trimming removed 5 bases from V and 7 bases from J; junction bases left unmatched: 7. CDR1 is SNHLY, CDR2 FYNNEI, per germline. CDR3 length: 14 residues. The CDR3 spells CASSLTGKGEKLFF. The CDR3 DNA reads TGTGCCAGCAGTTTGACAGGGAAGGGTGAAAAACTGTTTTTT.

V and J are TRBV30 and TRBJ2-3; TRBD2 agrees at 13 bases. Germline CDR1 reads GTSNPN; CDR2 reads SVGIG (reference sequence). Trimming removed 5 bases from V and 6 bases from J; junction bases left unmatched: 2. The CDR3 has 13 residues. In DNA form, the CDR3 reads TGTGCCTGGGGGACTAGCGGGGTGGATACGCAGTATTTT. This encodes CAWGTSGVDTQYF.

This clone has a handful of counts. This chain links TRBV5-1 with TRBJ2-7; a weak D match, TRBD2 (5 bases). The ends were cut back, 0 bases at V and 7 bases at J, with 11 bases in the middle. The CDR3 contains 13 residues. Germline CDR1 SGHRS, CDR2 YFSETQ. Here the CDR3 DNA reads TGCGCCAGCAGCTTGGGTAGCGTTGGAGAGCAGTACGTC. Residues: CASSLGSVGEQYV.

This rearrangement joins TRBV5-1 to TRBJ2-3; 9 bases fit TRBD2. The CDR3 sequence is 15 residues long. In germline, CDR1 is SGHRS, CDR2 YFSETQ. V shed 0 bases, J shed 7 bases, and the junction held 6 bases outside the gene matches. CDR3 in DNA: TGCGCCAGCAGCTTGGTCCCTAGCGGGGCGAATACGCAGTATTTT. This sequence encodes CASSLVPSGANTQYF. Supplemented by reference TRBV5-1 and TRBJ2-3, the full variable domain reads KAGVTQTPRYLIKTRGQQVTLSCSPISGHRSVSWYQQTPGQGLQFLFEYFSETQRNKGNFPGRFSGRQFSNSRSEMNVSTLELGDSALYLCASSLVPSGANTQYFGPGTRLTVL.

The chain is built from TRBV4-2 and TRBJ2-7; 12 nucleotides align to TRBD1. CDR1 and CDR2 (germline): LGHNA, YNFKEQ. J gave up 7 bases and V 3 bases, and 4 bases lay outside the gene matches. The CDR3 contains 14 residues. As DNA, the CDR3 is TGTGCCAGCAGCCAGGGACAGGGGGCTGAAGAGCAGTACTTC. Protein sequence: CASSQGQGAEEQYF.

The chain combines TRBV10-1 with TRBJ2-5, with D possibly matching TRBD1 (6 bases). This CDR3 is built from 14 residues. The V end lost 5 bases, the J end lost 3 bases, and 13 bases lay between the germline ends. Germline assignment: CDR1 WNHNN and CDR2 SYGVQD (reference sequence). CDR3 region: CASSPNREKETQYF. CDR3 coding DNA: TGCGCCAGCAGTCCCAACAGGGAGAAAGAGACCCAGTACTTC.

This clone has just one count. The genes are TRBV2 and TRBJ1-5, with a tentative D call TRBD1 (6 bases). V gave up 1 base and J gave up 4 bases, with 11 bases separating them. In germline, CDR1 is SNHLY, CDR2 FYNNEI. There are 15 residues in the CDR3. CDR3 sequence: CASSEGVTGNQPQHF. CDR3 nucleotides: TGTGCCAGCAGTGAAGGGGTGACAGGAAATCAGCCCCAGCATTTT.

V and J are TRBV9 and TRBJ2-3, with TRBD2 matching 8 bases. The V and J ends lost 3 bases and 0 bases, in that order; junction bases with no gene match: 3. The CDR3 runs 15 residues. Germline V gene lookup returns CDR1 SGDLS and CDR2 YYNGEE. The CDR3 coding sequence is TGTGCCAGCAGCGCGCGGGGGGTTAGCACAGATACGCAGTATTTT. Its translation is CASSARGVSTDTQYF.

The V gene is TRBV15, the J gene TRBJ2-7; TRBD2 matches at 7 bases. V shed 0 bases and J 5 bases; nucleotides not matched to a gene: 1. The germline gives CDR1 LNHNV, CDR2 YYDKDF (reference sequence). The CDR3 runs to 13 residues. CDR3 nucleotides: TGTGCCACCAGCAGAGACGGACTAGACGAGCAGTACGTC. Residues: CATSRDGLDEQYV.

This clone was observed a few times. The chain links TRBV18 to TRBJ1-1; the D gene is possibly TRBD1 (6 bases). CDR1 and CDR2 (germline): KGHSH, LQKENI. V was trimmed by 0 bases and J by 1 base, leaving 12 bases between them. This CDR3 is 16 amino acids long. In DNA form, the CDR3 reads TGTGCCAGCTCACCACCCCCTATACAGGGGAACACTGAAGCTTTCTTT. The encoded protein is CASSPPPIQGNTEAFF. Variable domain in full (rest from reference TRBV18 and TRBJ1-1): NAGVMQNPRHLVRRRGQEARLRCSPMKGHSHVYWYRQLPEEGLKFMVYLQKENIIDESGMPKERFSAEFPKEGPSILRIQQVVRGDSAAYFCASSPPPIQGNTEAFFGQGTRLTVV.